Listed here are 25 T cell receptor beta chains from one sample, sequenced in a study of shared clonotypes between healthy human individuals. Produced via immunoSEQ multiplex PCR; TCRdb's table is partial and in-frame only. The sample lists some 200,000 clones; approximately 95% were seen once. Sequenced input: naive CD4+ T cells sorted from blood. Indicated subset: CD45RA+ positively selected. These receptors originate from a woman in her twenties or thirties in good health.

The CDR3 DNA reads as TGTGCCAGCAGCCGCCCGGGGCCGACTGAAGCTTTCTTT. It translates to CASSRPGPTEAFF. The chain couples TRBV11-1 to TRBJ1-1; possibly TRBD1 for D (5 bases). This CDR3 contains 13 residues. V was cut by 5 bases and J by 5 bases, with 12 bases left in between. Germline V lookup: CDR1 SGHAT, CDR2 FQDESV (reference sequence).

CDR3: CASSPSEAFREKLFF. The CDR3 nucleotides read TGCGCCAGCAGCCCGAGCGAGGCCTTCCGTGAAAAACTGTTTTTT. This chain uses TRBV5-1 with TRBJ1-4; unclear D gene. The length of the CDR3 is 15 residues. V was trimmed by 4 bases and J by 7 bases, leaving 17 bases between them. Germline lookup yields CDR1 SGHRS and CDR2 YFSETQ.

V gene TRBV28 combines with J gene TRBJ2-7, with 10 bases lining up with TRBD1. Germline loops: CDR1 MDHEN, CDR2 SYDVKM. V was clipped by 6 bases and J by 2 bases; unmatched bases: 1. The CDR3 runs 13 residues. CDR3 amino acids: CASRGQGTYEQYF. DNA for the CDR3: TGTGCCAGCAGGGGACAGGGGACCTACGAGCAGTACTTC. Together with reference TRBV28 and TRBJ2-7, the CDR3 gives the full variable domain: DVKVTQSSRYLVKRTGEKVFLECVQDMDHENMFWYRQDPGLGLRLIYFSYDVKMKEKGDIPEGYSVSREKKERFSLILESASTNQTSMYLCASRGQGTYEQYFGPGTRLTVT.

The rearrangement uses TRBV10-1 and TRBJ2-7, with 7 bases identical to TRBD1. Germline V lookup: CDR1 WNHNN, CDR2 SYGVQD (reference sequence). This CDR3 comprises 19 residues. The V gene end was trimmed by 0 bases and the J gene end by 2 bases; junction bases not matched to a gene: 16. CDR3 sequence reads: CASSESNFGTATDTYEQYF. DNA for the CDR3: TGCGCCAGCAGTGAGTCGAATTTTGGGACAGCGACCGATACCTACGAGCAGTACTTC.

This chain connects TRBV27 to TRBJ2-5, with TRBD1 as a possible D gene (5 bases). This CDR3 is 14 amino acids long. Germline loops: CDR1 MNHEY, CDR2 SMNVEV (reference sequence). With 4 bases removed from V and 1 base from J, the gap between germline ends came to 10 bases. As DNA, the CDR3 is TGTGCCAGCAGTTCCAGGGTCCCCCAAGAGACCCAGTACTTC. Encoded protein: CASSSRVPQETQYF.

The genes are TRBV28 and TRBJ1-5; D remains ambiguous. The germline V gene encodes CDR1 MDHEN and CDR2 SYDVKM. V lost 7 bases, J lost 2 bases, and 12 bases lay in between. CDR3 length: 14 amino acids. CDR3 nucleotides: TGTGCCAGCACATTATCCGGGGGCAATCAGCCCCAGCATTTT. Translation gives CASTLSGGNQPQHF.

The chain uses TRBV27 and TRBJ1-1; D perhaps matches TRBD1 (5 bases). Looked up from germline, CDR1 is MNHEY and CDR2 is SMNVEV (reference sequence). Trimming removed 7 bases at V and 2 bases at J, with 20 bases between. The CDR3 is 16 amino acids. The chain's CDR3 is CASKVTWDSTNTEAFF. The DNA of the CDR3 is TGTGCCAGCAAAGTAACCTGGGACTCTACCAACACTGAAGCTTTCTTT.

About this clone: The conserved phenylalanine or tryptophan normally closing the CDR3 is absent here, so this likely arose from a read error. The gene calls are TRBV11-3 and TRBJ2-6, with D uncertain. This CDR3 has 18 amino acids. The V and J ends lost 5 bases and 5 bases respectively, with 22 bases between them. Germline CDR1 reads SGHNT; CDR2 reads YENEEA. The CDR3 sequence is CASSALLSRQSRANVLTL. As DNA, the CDR3 is TGTGCCAGCAGCGCTCTACTATCTCGACAAAGTCGGGCCAACGTCCTGACTTTA.

CDR3 protein: CAINSGIGETQYF. The DNA for the CDR3 is TGTGCCATTAATAGCGGGATAGGGGAGACCCAGTACTTC. The chain couples TRBV6-6 to TRBJ2-5; 8 bases map to TRBD2. Germline V lookup: CDR1 MNHNY, CDR2 SVGAGI (reference sequence). CDR3 length: 13 residues. Trimming at V came to 10 bases and at J to 5 bases, leaving 9 bases not matched to a gene.

This clone was found once. One junction end does not reproduce the germline sequence, and a read error may be involved. V usage is TRBV7-3 and J usage is TRBJ2-1; 13 bases are shared with TRBD2. Looked up from germline, CDR1 is SGHTA and CDR2 is FQGTGA. CDR3 size: 15 residues. CDR3 region: CASSVTSGRAWEQFF. In DNA, the CDR3 is TGTGCCAGCAGCGTAACTAGCGGGAGGGCCTGGGAGCAGTTCTTC.

This chain uses TRBV6-5 with TRBJ2-7; the D call may be TRBD1 or TRBD2 (5 bases each). Germline assignment: CDR1 MNHEY and CDR2 SVGAGI. The CDR3 is made up of 15 amino acids. The V end was cut by 5 bases, the J end by 2 bases, with 16 bases between. The CDR3 DNA sequence: TGTGCCAGCAGTGTAAACCGGGACCCTACCTACGAGCAGTACTTC. It encodes CASSVNRDPTYEQYF.

The chain employs TRBV5-4 and TRBJ2-5; D possibly corresponds to TRBD2 (7 bases). CDR1 is SGHNT, CDR2 YYREEE, per germline (reference sequence). This CDR3 contains 14 residues. Trimming stripped 4 bases from V and 1 base from J, with 11 bases between. CDR3 amino acids: CASSKGGIQETQYF. The CDR3, as DNA: TGTGCCAGCAGCAAGGGGGGGATCCAAGAGACCCAGTACTTC.

This clone was seen only once. The chain joins TRBV19 to TRBJ1-5; D may be TRBD1 (5 bases). V was trimmed by 6 bases and J by 2 bases, leaving 8 bases between them. The germline V gene encodes CDR1 LNHDA and CDR2 SQIVND (reference sequence). The CDR3 is 13 amino acids. The CDR3 DNA reads TGTGCCAGTAGGGGGCCCGGCAATCAGCCCCAGCATTTT. This gives the protein CASRGPGNQPQHF.

The chain recombines TRBV30 with TRBJ2-5, with D perhaps matching TRBD2 (6 bases). The ends were cut back, 1 base at V and 2 bases at J, with 8 bases in the middle. This CDR3 region has 13 residues. Germline values: CDR1 GTSNPN, CDR2 SVGIG (reference sequence). The CDR3 sequence is CAWSGGDQETQYF. DNA of the CDR3: TGTGCCTGGAGTGGGGGGGATCAAGAGACCCAGTACTTC.

The rearrangement links TRBV30 to TRBJ1-5; no clear D. V lost 3 bases and J lost 1, with 10 bases in between. The CDR3 has 14 amino acids. Per germline, CDR1 GTSNPN and CDR2 SVGIG (reference sequence). The CDR3 region has the DNA TGTGCCTGGAGCCTTGGTCACAGCAATCAGCCCCAGCATTTT. This sequence encodes CAWSLGHSNQPQHF.

The CDR3 DNA reads as TGTGCCAGCTCACCACCCGGACAGGGAACGGATGGCTACACCTTC. Its protein is CASSPPGQGTDGYTF. The chain carries TRBV18 and TRBJ1-2, with TRBD1 matching over 8 bases. V trimming: 0 bases; J trimming: 6 bases; junction bases outside the gene matches: 6. The CDR3 is 15 amino acids. Looked up from germline, CDR1 is KGHSH and CDR2 is LQKENI.

V usage is TRBV9 and J usage is TRBJ2-7; D unresolved. Trimming took off 4 bases at V and 0 bases at J, with 23 bases between the two ends. Germline assignment: CDR1 SGDLS and CDR2 YYNGEE. CDR3 length: 18 residues. In DNA, the CDR3 is TGTGCCAGCAGCCCCCACCTGGATGGGTTTTTAAGCTCCTACGAGCAGTACTTC. Its translation is CASSPHLDGFLSSYEQYF.

This chain joins TRBV18 and TRBJ1-5; perhaps TRBD1 as D (5 bases). Germline V gene sequence: CDR1 KGHSH, CDR2 LQKENI. V lost 3 bases and J lost 2, with 5 bases in between. This CDR3 is 13 amino acids long. Written as DNA, the CDR3 is TGTGCCAGCTCACCCAGGGGCAATCAGCCCCAGCATTTT. As protein: CASSPRGNQPQHF. Together with reference TRBV18 and TRBJ1-5, the CDR3 gives the full variable domain: NAGVMQNPRHLVRRRGQEARLRCSPMKGHSHVYWYRQLPEEGLKFMVYLQKENIIDESGMPKERFSAEFPKEGPSILRIQQVVRGDSAAYFCASSPRGNQPQHFGDGTRLSIL.

CDR3 coding DNA: TGTGCCAGCAGCCGGGGACTAGCGGGAATTGAGTACGAGCAGTACTTC. Encoded protein: CASSRGLAGIEYEQYF. This chain links TRBV5-4 with TRBJ2-7; 13 bases are a match to TRBD2. The length of the CDR3 is 16 residues. CDR1 SGHNT and CDR2 YYREEE come from the germline V gene (reference sequence). J gave up 4 bases and V 4 bases, and 8 bases lay outside the gene matches.

The V call is TRBV27, the J call TRBJ1-6; 7 bases are shared with TRBD1. Germline V gene data show CDR1 as MNHEY and CDR2 as SMNVEV (reference sequence). The CDR3 totals 16 residues. J lost 2 bases, V lost 6 bases, and 7 bases had no gene match. The CDR3 DNA is TGTGCCAGCAGCTTAACAGGGGCTGCCTATAATTCACCCCTCCACTTT. This encodes CASSLTGAAYNSPLHF.

The V gene is TRBV5-6, the J gene TRBJ1-3; 10 bases fit TRBD1. Germline values: CDR1 SGHDT, CDR2 YYEEEE. The V segment lost 4 bases and the J segment 9 bases; nucleotides outside the gene matches: 7. The CDR3 has 14 residues. CDR3 DNA sequence: TGTGCCAGCAGCGCCCGGGACAGGGGTGGCACCATATATTTT. This codes for CASSARDRGGTIYF.

The chain carries TRBV5-1 and TRBJ2-5, with D possibly being TRBD1 (5 bases). The J call may be in error: the DNA end matches TRBJ2-7 better. CDR3 size: 13 residues. The germline V gene encodes CDR1 SGHRS and CDR2 YFSETQ. This CDR3 reads CASIGDSRYEQYF. For the CDR3, the DNA is TGCGCCAGCATTGGAGACAGTAGATACGAGCAGTACTTC.

CDR3 in DNA: TGCGCCAGCAGCTTGGGACCGGGAGGAGGAAACGAGCAGTACTTC. Protein sequence: CASSLGPGGGNEQYF. The genes are TRBV5-1 and TRBJ2-5; TRBD2 matches at 7 bases. The end of the DNA aligns better with TRBJ2-7, so the J call may be wrong. CDR1 is SGHRS and CDR2 is YFSETQ in the germline V gene. The CDR3 consists of 15 residues.

The V and J genes are TRBV5-4 and TRBJ2-7; 7 bases line up with TRBD2. The V gene end was trimmed by 0 bases and the J gene end by 0 bases; junction bases not matched to a gene: 6. CDR1 is SGHNT and CDR2 is YYREEE in the germline V gene (reference sequence). There are 16 residues in the CDR3. This chain's CDR3 is CASSLAGGLSSYEQYF. The CDR3 DNA follows: TGTGCCAGCAGCTTGGCCGGGGGGTTATCCTCCTACGAGCAGTACTTC.

The J gene is TRBJ1-1, the V gene TRBV28; TRBD1 is a possible D gene (5 bases). The germline V and J ends were trimmed by 6 bases and 1 base, with 12 bases remaining between them. CDR3 length equals 14 residues. Germline V gene data show CDR1 as MDHEN and CDR2 as SYDVKM. Here the CDR3 DNA reads TGTGCCAGCAGACGGGACGGAGGGAACACTGAAGCTTTCTTT. Residues: CASRRDGGNTEAFF. Combining the CDR3 with reference TRBV28 and TRBJ1-1 gives the whole variable domain DVKVTQSSRYLVKRTGEKVFLECVQDMDHENMFWYRQDPGLGLRLIYFSYDVKMKEKGDIPEGYSVSREKKERFSLILESASTNQTSMYLCASRRDGGNTEAFFGQGTRLTVV.